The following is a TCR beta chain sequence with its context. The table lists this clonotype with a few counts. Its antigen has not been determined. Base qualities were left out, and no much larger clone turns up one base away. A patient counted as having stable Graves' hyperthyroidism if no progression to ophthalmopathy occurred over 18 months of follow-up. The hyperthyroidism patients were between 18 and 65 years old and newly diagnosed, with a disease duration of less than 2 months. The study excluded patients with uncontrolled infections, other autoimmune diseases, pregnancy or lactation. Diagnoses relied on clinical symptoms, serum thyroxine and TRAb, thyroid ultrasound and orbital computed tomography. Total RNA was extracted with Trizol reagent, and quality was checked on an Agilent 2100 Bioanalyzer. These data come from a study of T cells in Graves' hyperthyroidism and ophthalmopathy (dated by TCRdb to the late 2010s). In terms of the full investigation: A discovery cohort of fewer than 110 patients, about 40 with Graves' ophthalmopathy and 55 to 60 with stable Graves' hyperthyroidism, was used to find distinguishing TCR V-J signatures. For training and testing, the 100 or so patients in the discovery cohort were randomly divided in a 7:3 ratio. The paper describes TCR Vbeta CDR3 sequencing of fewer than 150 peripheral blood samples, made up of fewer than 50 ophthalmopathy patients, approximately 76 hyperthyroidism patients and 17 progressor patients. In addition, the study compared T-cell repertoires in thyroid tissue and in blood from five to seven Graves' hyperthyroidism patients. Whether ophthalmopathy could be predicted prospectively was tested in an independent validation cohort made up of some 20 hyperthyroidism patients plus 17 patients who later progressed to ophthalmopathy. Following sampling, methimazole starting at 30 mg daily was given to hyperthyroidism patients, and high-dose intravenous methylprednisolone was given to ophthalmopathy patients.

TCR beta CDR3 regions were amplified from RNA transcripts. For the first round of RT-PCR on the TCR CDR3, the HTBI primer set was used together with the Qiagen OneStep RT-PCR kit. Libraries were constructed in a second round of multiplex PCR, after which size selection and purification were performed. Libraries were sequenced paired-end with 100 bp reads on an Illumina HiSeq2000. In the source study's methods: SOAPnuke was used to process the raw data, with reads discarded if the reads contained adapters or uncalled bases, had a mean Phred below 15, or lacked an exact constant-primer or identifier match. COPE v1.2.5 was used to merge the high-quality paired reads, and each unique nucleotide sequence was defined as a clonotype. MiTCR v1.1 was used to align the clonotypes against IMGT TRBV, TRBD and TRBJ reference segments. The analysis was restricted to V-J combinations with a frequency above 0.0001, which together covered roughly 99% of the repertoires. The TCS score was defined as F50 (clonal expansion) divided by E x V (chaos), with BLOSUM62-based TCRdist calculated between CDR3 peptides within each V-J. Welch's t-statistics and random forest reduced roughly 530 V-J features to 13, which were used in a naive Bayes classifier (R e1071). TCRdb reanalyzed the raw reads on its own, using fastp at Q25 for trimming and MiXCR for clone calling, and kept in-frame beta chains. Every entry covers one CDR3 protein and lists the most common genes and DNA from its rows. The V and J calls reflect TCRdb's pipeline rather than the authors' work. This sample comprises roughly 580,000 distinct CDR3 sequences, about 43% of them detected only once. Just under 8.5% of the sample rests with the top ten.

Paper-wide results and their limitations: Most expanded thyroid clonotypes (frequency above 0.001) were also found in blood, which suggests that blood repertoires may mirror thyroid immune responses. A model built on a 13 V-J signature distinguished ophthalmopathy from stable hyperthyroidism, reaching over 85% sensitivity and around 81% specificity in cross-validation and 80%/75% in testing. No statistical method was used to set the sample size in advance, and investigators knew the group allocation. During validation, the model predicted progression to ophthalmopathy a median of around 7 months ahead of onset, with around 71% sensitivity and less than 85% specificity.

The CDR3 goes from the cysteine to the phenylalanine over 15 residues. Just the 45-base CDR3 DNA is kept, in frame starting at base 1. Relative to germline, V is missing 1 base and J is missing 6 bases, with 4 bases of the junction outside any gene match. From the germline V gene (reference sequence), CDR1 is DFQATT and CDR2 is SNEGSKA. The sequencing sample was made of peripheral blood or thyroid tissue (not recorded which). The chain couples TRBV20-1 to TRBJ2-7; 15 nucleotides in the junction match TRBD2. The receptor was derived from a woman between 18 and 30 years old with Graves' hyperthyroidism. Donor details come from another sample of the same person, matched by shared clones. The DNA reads TGCAGTGCTAGAGCTCCGGGACTAGCGGGAGGCGAGCAGTACTTC. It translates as CSARAPGLAGGEQYF.